This passage covers 13 T cell receptor beta chains from one sample sequenced in a study of OX40 agonist ivuxolimab in advanced cancers. The protocol was immunoSEQ multiplex PCR, while the TCRdb copy is restricted to in-frame clones and leaves out a portion. The profile shows over 90,000 clones, around 86% of them singletons. This specimen consisted of CD4+ or CD8+ T cells sorted from blood, obtained in a trial of the OX40 agonist ivuxolimab. The origin of the receptors is an adult with an advanced solid tumor such as melanoma, head and neck, liver or kidney cancer.

This clone was seen a few times. The chain employs TRBV13 and TRBJ1-3; maybe TRBD1 (6 bases). The CDR3 loop spans 15 amino acids. The V end was cut by 3 bases, the J end by 4 bases, with 13 bases between. Germline-derived CDR1 and CDR2 are PRHDT and FYEKMQ (reference sequence). The CDR3 DNA reads as TGTGCCAGCAGCTTCCAGGGACAATACGGAAACACCATATATTTT. As protein: CASSFQGQYGNTIYF.

The rearrangement links TRBV28 to TRBJ1-3; the D is unclear. The CDR3 contains 17 residues. CDR1 is MDHEN and CDR2 is SYDVKM in the germline V gene. Trimming shortened V by 1 base and J by 0 bases, and 13 bases separated the two germline ends. The CDR3: CASSLFSLGSSGNTIYF. The CDR3 DNA follows: TGTGCCAGCAGTTTATTCTCCCTTGGGAGCTCTGGAAACACCATATATTTT.

The CDR3 sequence is CASSIPGQKSSYEQYF. As DNA, the CDR3 is TGTGCCAGCAGCATCCCGGGACAAAAATCCTCCTACGAGCAGTACTTC. V gene TRBV9 combines with J gene TRBJ2-7; possibly TRBD1 for D (6 bases). CDR1 and CDR2 from the germline V gene are SGDLS and YYNGEE. Trimming removed 4 bases from V and 0 bases from J, with 17 bases in between. The CDR3 is 16 residues long.

V and J are TRBV5-5 and TRBJ2-7; 7 bases align to TRBD2. The V segment lost 6 bases and the J segment 2 bases; nucleotides outside the gene matches: 5. Germline V gene lookup returns CDR1 SGHKS and CDR2 YYEKEE (reference sequence). The length of the CDR3 is 13 residues. CDR3 sequence: CASNPGGAYEQYF. The CDR3 DNA sequence: TGTGCCAGCAACCCTGGGGGGGCCTACGAGCAGTACTTC.

This chain uses TRBV18 with TRBJ2-6; D uncertain. CDR1 is KGHSH, CDR2 LQKENI, per germline. The V gene lost 5 bases and the J gene lost 2 bases, with 10 bases spanning the gap. The CDR3 is 15 residues long. CDR3 amino acids: CASSSNRAGANVLTF. The CDR3 DNA follows: TGTGCCAGCTCATCCAATCGGGCTGGGGCCAACGTCCTGACTTTC.

This clone was found once. V is TRBV7-8 and J is TRBJ2-1; 10 bases are a match to TRBD1. CDR3 size: 15 residues. Germline values: CDR1 SGHVS, CDR2 FQNEAQ. V gave up 5 bases and J gave up 8 bases; unmatched junction bases: 9. Written as DNA, the CDR3 is TGTGCCAGCAGCCAGCCGGGACAGGGGAGGCATGAGCAGTTCTTC. As protein: CASSQPGQGRHEQFF. The complete variable domain, with remaining parts taken from reference TRBV7-8 and TRBJ2-1, reads GAGVSQSPRYKVAKRGQDVALRCDPISGHVSLFWYQQALGQGPEFLTYFQNEAQLDKSGLPSDRFFAERPEGSVSTLKIQRTQQEDSAVYLCASSQPGQGRHEQFFGPGTRLTVL.

The chain recombines TRBV6-6 with TRBJ1-2; D might be TRBD1 (6 bases). CDR3 length: 12 amino acids. Germline-derived CDR1 and CDR2 are MNHNY and SVGAGI (reference sequence). The V gene lost 7 bases and the J gene lost 2 bases, with 8 bases spanning the gap. The CDR3 DNA reads TGTGCCAGCAATCAGGGGAACTATGGCTACACCTTC. This encodes CASNQGNYGYTF.

The rearrangement links TRBV5-1 to TRBJ2-1; TRBD2 matches 8 bases. Germline V CDR1 and CDR2: SGHRS, YFSETQ. Trimming cost V 1 base and J 6 bases; bases outside gene matches: 9. The CDR3 contains 16 residues. The CDR3 loop reads CASSLSTGGPTNEQFF. CDR3 sequence (DNA): TGCGCCAGCAGCTTGTCCACGGGAGGGCCCACCAATGAGCAGTTCTTC.

This clone was counted once. The V gene is TRBV6-5, the J gene TRBJ2-7; possibly TRBD2 for D (6 bases). The V gene's germline CDR1 is MNHEY and CDR2 SVGAGI. This CDR3 has 16 amino acids. Trimming shortened V by 0 bases and J by 6 bases, and 18 bases separated the two germline ends. The CDR3 protein is CASSYSWGGRGSEQYF. The CDR3, as DNA: TGTGCCAGCAGTTACTCGTGGGGCGGGCGGGGCAGCGAGCAGTACTTC.

V is TRBV5-6 and J is TRBJ1-1; D might be TRBD1 (6 bases). V was pared by 3 bases and J by 10 bases, with 13 bases between. Germline V gene sequence: CDR1 SGHDT, CDR2 YYEEEE. The CDR3 runs 12 residues. This CDR3 reads CASSYPGVRAFF. DNA of the CDR3: TGTGCCAGCAGCTATCCAGGGGTTCGAGCTTTCTTT.

The gene calls are TRBV29-1 and TRBJ2-3, with a possible D match to TRBD1 (5 bases). Germline V lookup: CDR1 SQVTM, CDR2 ANQGSEA. The CDR3 sequence is 14 residues long. The germline V and J ends were trimmed by 4 bases and 3 bases, with 14 bases remaining between them. CDR3 region: CSVAWGDTTDTQYF. DNA of the CDR3: TGCAGCGTTGCGTGGGGCGACACAACAGATACGCAGTATTTT.

This rearrangement joins TRBV7-9 to TRBJ2-1; 9 bases agree with TRBD1. The ends lost 5 bases at V and 3 bases at J; junction bases unmatched: 8. Looked up from germline, CDR1 is SEHNR and CDR2 is FQNEAQ (reference sequence). The CDR3 has 16 amino acids. CDR3 DNA sequence: TGTGCCAGCAGCCCCGAGCGGGACAGGGACTACAATGAGCAGTTCTTC. Its translation is CASSPERDRDYNEQFF.

The chain recombines TRBV28 with TRBJ1-4; TRBD1 matches 7 bases. This CDR3 region has 14 residues. V dropped 9 bases and J dropped 3; count of bases not matched to a gene: 7. Germline loops: CDR1 MDHEN, CDR2 SYDVKM. CDR3 coding DNA: TGTGCCAGAGAACTGGGACAGCCTAATGAAAAACTGTTTTTT. Its protein product is CARELGQPNEKLFF.